The entry below gives a single T cell receptor (beta chain) sequence along with its context. This entry is derived from a study of synovial regulatory T cells in juvenile arthritis. The CDR3 extends over 14 amino acids. The DNA is unrecorded. Germline values: CDR1 SGHVS, CDR2 FQNEAQ. The table came from immunoSEQ multiplex PCR; TCRdb's copy has only in-frame clones and leaves some out. The sample includes about 9,100 clones. Sequencing was done on a sample of Treg cells from blood. Stated subset: remaining (HLA-DR-negative) circulating blood Treg cells. The source of this sequence is a donor younger than 30 with juvenile idiopathic arthritis. The rearrangement uses TRBV7-8 and TRBJ1-2. The CDR3 region is CASSATGFLYGYTF. Full variable domain (missing parts from reference TRBV7-8 and TRBJ1-2): GAGVSQSPRYKVAKRGQDVALRCDPISGHVSLFWYQQALGQGPEFLTYFQNEAQLDKSGLPSDRFFAERPEGSVSTLKIQRTQQEDSAVYLCASSATGFLYGYTFGSGTRLTVV.